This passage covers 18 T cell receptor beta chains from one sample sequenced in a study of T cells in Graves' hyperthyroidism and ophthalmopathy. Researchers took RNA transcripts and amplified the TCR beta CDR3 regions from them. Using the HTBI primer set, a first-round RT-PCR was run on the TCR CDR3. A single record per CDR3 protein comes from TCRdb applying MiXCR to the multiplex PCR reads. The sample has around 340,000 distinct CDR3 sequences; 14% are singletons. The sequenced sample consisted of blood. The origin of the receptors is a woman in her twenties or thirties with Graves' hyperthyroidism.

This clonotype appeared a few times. This CDR3 reads CSPRDRSADTLHF. Written as DNA, the CDR3 is TGCTCCCCCCGGGACAGGTCTGCCGACACCCTCCACTTT. The chain couples TRBV20-1 to TRBJ1-6; 8 nucleotides match TRBD1. This CDR3 has 13 residues. Germline assignment: CDR1 DFQATT and CDR2 SNEGSKA (reference sequence).

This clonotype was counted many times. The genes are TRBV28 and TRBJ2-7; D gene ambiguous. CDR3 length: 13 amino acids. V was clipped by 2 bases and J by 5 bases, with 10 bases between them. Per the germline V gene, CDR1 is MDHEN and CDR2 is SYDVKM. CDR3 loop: CASSLASLNEQYF. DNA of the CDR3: TGTGCCAGCAGTTTAGCCTCACTAAACGAGCAGTACTTC.

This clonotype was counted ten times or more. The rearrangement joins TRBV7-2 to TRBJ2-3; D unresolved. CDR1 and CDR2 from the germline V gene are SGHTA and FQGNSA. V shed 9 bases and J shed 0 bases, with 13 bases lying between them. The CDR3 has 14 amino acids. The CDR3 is CASSSTGSTDTQYF. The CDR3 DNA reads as TGTGCCAGTAGCAGCACCGGGAGCACAGATACGCAGTATTTT.

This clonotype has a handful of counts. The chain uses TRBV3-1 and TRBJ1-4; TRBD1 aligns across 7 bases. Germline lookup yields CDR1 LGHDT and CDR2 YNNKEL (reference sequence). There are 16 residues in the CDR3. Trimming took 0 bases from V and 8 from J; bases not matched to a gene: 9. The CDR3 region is CASSQDGFRGVEKLFF. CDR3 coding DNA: TGTGCCAGCAGCCAAGATGGTTTCAGGGGGGTCGAAAAACTGTTTTTT.

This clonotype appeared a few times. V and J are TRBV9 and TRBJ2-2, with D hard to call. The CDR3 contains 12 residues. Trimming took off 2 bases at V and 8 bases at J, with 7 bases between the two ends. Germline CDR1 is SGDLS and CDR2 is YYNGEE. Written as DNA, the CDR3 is TGTGCCAGCAGCGTCTTAGAAGGGGAGCTGTTTTTT. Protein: CASSVLEGELFF. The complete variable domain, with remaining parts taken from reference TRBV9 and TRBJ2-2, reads DSGVTQTPKHLITATGQRVTLRCSPRSGDLSVYWYQQSLDQGLQFLIQYYNGEERAKGNILERFSAQQFPDLHSELNLSSLELGDSALYFCASSVLEGELFFGEGSRLTVL.

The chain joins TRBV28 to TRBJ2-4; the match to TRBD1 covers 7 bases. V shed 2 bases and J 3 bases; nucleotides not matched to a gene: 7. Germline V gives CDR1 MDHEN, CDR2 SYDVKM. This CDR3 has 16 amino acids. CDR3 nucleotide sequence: TGTGCCAGCAGTTTAAGGGGGACAGCGGACAAAAACATTCAGTACTTC. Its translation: CASSLRGTADKNIQYF.

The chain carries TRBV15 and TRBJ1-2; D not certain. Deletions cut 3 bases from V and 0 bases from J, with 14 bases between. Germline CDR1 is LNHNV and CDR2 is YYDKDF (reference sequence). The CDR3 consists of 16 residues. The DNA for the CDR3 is TGTGCCACCAGCAGTGAAGGAGGGTTAGCTAACTATGGCTACACCTTC. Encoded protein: CATSSEGGLANYGYTF.

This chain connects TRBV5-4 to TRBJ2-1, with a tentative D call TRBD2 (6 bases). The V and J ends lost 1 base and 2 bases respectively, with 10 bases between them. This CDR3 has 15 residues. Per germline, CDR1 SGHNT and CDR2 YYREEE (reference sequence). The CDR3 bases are TGTGCCAGCAGCTTGTATGGGGGGACCTACAATGAGCAGTTCTTC. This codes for CASSLYGGTYNEQFF.

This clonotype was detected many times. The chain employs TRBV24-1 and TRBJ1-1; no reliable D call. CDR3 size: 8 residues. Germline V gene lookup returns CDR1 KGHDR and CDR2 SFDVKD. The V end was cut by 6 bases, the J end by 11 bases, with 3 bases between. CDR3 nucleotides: TGTGCCACCAGTCGGGCTTTCTTT. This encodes CATSRAFF.

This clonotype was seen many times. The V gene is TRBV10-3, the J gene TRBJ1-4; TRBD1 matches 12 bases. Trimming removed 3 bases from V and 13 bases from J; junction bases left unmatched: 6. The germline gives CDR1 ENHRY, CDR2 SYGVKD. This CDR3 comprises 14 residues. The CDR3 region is CAISDGDRGQRLFF. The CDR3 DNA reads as TGTGCCATCAGTGACGGGGACAGGGGGCAACGACTGTTTTTT.

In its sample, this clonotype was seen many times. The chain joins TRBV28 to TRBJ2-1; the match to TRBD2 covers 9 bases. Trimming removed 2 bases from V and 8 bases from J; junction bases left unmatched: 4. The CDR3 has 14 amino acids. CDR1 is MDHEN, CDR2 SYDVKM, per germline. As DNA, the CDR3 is TGTGCCAGCAGTTTACTAGCGGGAAAAGATGAGCAGTTCTTC. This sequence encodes CASSLLAGKDEQFF. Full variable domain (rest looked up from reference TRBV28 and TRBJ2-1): DVKVTQSSRYLVKRTGEKVFLECVQDMDHENMFWYRQDPGLGLRLIYFSYDVKMKEKGDIPEGYSVSREKKERFSLILESASTNQTSMYLCASSLLAGKDEQFFGPGTRLTVL.

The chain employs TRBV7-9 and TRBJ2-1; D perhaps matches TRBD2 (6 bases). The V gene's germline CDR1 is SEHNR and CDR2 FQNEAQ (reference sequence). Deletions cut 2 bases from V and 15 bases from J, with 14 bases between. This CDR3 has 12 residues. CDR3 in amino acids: CASSLPEGRRFF. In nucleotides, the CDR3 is TGTGCCAGCAGCTTACCGGAGGGTCGTCGGTTCTTC.

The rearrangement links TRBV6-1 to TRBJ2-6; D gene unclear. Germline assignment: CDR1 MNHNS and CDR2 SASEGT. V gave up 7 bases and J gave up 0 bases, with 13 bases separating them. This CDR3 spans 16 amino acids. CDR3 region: CASTQPQYSGANVLTF. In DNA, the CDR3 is TGTGCCAGCACCCAACCCCAGTACTCTGGGGCCAACGTCCTGACTTTC.

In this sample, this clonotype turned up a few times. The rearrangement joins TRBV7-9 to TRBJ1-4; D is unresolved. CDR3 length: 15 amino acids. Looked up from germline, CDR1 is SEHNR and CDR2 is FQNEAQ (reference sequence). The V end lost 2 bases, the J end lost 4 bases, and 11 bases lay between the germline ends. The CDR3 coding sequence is TGTGCCAGCAGCTTATCCCCGAGTATTAATGAAAAACTGTTTTTT. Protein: CASSLSPSINEKLFF.

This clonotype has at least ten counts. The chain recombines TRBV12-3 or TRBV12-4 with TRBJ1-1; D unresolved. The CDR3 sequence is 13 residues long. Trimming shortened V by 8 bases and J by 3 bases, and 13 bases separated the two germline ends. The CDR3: CASWWNEDTEAFF. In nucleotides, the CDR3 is TGTGCCAGCTGGTGGAACGAGGACACTGAAGCTTTCTTT.

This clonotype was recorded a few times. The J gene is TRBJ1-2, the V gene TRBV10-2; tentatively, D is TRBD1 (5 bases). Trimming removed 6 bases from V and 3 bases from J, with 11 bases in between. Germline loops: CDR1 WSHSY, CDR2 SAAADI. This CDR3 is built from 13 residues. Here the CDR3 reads CASSRDGHYGYTF. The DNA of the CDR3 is TGCGCCAGCAGCCGGGACGGACACTATGGCTACACCTTC.

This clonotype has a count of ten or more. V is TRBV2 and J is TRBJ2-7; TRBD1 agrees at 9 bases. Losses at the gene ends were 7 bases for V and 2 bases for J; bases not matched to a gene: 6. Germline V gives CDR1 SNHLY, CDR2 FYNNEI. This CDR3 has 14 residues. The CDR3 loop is CASKDRGGTYEQYF. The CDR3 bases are TGTGCCAGCAAAGACAGGGGGGGAACCTACGAGCAGTACTTC.

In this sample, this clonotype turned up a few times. CDR3 nucleotides: TGTGCCAGCAGCTCCTTATGGGGGGCCAACGTCCTGACTTTC. Its protein product is CASSSLWGANVLTF. The chain employs TRBV3-1 and TRBJ2-6; D gene unclear. The CDR3 runs 14 residues. V lost 5 bases to trimming and J lost 4 bases, with 9 bases between them. Per the germline V gene, CDR1 is LGHDT and CDR2 is YNNKEL (reference sequence).